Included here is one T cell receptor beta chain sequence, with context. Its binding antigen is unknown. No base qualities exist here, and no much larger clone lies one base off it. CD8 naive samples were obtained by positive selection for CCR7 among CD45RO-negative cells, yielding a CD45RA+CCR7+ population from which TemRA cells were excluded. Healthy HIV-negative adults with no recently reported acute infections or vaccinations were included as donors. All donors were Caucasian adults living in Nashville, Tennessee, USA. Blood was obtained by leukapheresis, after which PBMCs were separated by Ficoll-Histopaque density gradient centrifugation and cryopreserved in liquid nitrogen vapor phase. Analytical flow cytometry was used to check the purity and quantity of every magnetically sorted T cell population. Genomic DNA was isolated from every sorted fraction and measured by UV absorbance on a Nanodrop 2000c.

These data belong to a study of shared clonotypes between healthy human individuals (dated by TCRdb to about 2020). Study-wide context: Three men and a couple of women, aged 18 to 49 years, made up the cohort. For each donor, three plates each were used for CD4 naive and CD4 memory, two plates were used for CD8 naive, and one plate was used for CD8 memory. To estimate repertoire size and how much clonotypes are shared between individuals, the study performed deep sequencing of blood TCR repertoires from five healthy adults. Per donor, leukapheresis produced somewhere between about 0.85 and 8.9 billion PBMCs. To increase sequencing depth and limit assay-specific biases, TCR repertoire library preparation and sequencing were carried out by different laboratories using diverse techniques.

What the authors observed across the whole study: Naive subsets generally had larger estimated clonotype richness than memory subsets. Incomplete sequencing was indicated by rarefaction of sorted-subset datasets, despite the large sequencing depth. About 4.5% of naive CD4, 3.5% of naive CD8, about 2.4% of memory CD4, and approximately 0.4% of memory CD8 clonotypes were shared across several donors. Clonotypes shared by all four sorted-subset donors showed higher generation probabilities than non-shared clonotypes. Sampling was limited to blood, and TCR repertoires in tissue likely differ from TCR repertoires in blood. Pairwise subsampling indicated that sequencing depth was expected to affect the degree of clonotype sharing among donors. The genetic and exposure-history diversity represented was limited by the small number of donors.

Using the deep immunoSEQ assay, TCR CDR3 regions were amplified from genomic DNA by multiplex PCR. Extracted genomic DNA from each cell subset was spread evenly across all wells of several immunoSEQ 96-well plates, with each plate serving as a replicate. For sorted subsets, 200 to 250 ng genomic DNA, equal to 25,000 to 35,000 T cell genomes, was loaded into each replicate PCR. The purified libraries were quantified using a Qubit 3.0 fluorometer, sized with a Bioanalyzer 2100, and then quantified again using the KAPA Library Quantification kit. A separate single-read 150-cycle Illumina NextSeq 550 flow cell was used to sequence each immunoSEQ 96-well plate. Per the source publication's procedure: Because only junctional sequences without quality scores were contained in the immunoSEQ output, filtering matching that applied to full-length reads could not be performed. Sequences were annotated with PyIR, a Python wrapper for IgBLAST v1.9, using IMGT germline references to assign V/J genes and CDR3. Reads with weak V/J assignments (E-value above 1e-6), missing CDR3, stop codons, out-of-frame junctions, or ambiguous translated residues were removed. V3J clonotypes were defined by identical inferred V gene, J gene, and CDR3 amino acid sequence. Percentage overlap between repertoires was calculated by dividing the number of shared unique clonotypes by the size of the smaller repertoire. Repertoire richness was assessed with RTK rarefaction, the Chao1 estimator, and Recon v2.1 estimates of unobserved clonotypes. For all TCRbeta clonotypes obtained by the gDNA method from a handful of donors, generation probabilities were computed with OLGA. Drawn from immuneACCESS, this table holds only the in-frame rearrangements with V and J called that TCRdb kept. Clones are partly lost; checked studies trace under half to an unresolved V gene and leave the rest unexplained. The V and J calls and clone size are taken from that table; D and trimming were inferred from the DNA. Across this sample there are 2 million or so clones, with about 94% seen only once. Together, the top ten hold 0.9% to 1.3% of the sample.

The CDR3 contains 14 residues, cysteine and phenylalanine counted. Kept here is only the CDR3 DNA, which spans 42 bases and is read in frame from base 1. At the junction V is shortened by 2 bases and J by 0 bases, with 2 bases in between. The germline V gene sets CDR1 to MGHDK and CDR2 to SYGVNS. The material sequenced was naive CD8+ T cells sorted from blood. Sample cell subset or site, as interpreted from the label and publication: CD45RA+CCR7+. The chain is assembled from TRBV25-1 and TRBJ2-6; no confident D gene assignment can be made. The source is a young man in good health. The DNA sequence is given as TGTGCCAGCAGTGAAGTCTCTGGGGCCAACGTCCTGACTTTC. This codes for CASSEVSGANVLTF.